This entry describes one T cell receptor (beta chain). Its antigen remains unknown. Trimming took 1 base from V and 4 from J, leaving 13 bases between them. The CDR3 totals 16 residues. Germline V gives CDR1 KGHSH, CDR2 LQKENI. This sample was taken from a study of T cell responses to AZD1222 COVID-19 vaccine. The study's findings and limits: A rise in Spike-specific TCR breadth and depth followed two AZD1222 doses.

TCRdb keeps only in-frame clones here, not all; method: immunoSEQ multiplex PCR. The sample carries some 200,000 clones, 90% to 95% recorded once. The receptor's source is an adult in good health. The sample here was peripheral blood, taken on day 0 of AZD1222 vaccination. The chain links TRBV18 to TRBJ1-4, with D uncertain. Here the CDR3 DNA reads TGTGCCAGCTCACCACAGGCCTCAGCCAATAATGAAAAACTGTTTTTT. As protein: CASSPQASANNEKLFF.